A single sample is the source of the 27 T cell receptor beta chains below, sequenced in a study of T-cell reconstitution after alpha-beta-depleted transplantation in children. A TCRbeta library incorporating unique molecular identifiers was prepared. TCRdb re-called the PCR reads with MiXCR, one entry per CDR3 protein. The profile shows 300,000 or so distinct CDR3 sequences, roughly 21% of them singletons. Material: PBMCs, mostly from graft donor cells, obtained 180 days after TCRalphabeta/CD19-depleted stem cell transplant. The receptors were sampled from a male patient aged 10 to 17 who had a stem cell transplant for acute lymphoblastic leukemia, so the T cells may come from the graft donor.

The genes are TRBV5-1 and TRBJ1-4; TRBD1 aligns across 10 bases. CDR1 is SGHRS, CDR2 YFSETQ, per germline. After removal of 4 bases from V and 10 bases from J, the junction contained 7 bases not matched to a gene. The CDR3 loop spans 14 amino acids. CDR3 in DNA: TGCGCCAGCAGCCCCGGGACAGGGGAGAGAAAACTGTTTTTT. Protein: CASSPGTGERKLFF.

V is TRBV10-1 and J is TRBJ1-2, with D unclear. The CDR3 extends over 14 amino acids. CDR1 is WNHNN and CDR2 is SYGVQD in the germline V gene (reference sequence). V was pared by 0 bases and J by 9 bases, with 14 bases between. The DNA of the CDR3 is TGCGCCAGCAGTGAGTCAAACCTTCCCATGAGCTACACCTTC. Amino acid sequence: CASSESNLPMSYTF.

CDR3 sequence: CASSPFGGTYEQYF. CDR3 sequence (DNA): TGTGCCAGCAGTCCCTTCGGCGGGACCTACGAGCAGTACTTC. The chain links TRBV27 to TRBJ2-7; tentatively, D is TRBD2 (6 bases). Germline CDR1 is MNHEY and CDR2 is SMNVEV (reference sequence). The CDR3 has 14 residues. V lost 5 bases, J lost 2 bases, and 13 bases lay in between.

The chain has TRBV4-1 and TRBJ1-1; maybe TRBD1 (5 bases). The V end lost 4 bases, the J end lost 6 bases, and 21 bases lay between the germline ends. This CDR3 region has 16 residues. Germline values: CDR1 MGHRA, CDR2 YSYEKL. CDR3 bases: TGCGCCAGCAGCCTTACGTACTCCGGGGGTGAAGCTGAAGCTTTCTTT. As protein: CASSLTYSGGEAEAFF.

This chain links TRBV19 with TRBJ2-7, with 8 bases lining up with TRBD2. The germline V gene has CDR1 LNHDA and CDR2 SQIVND (reference sequence). V shed 3 bases, J shed 4 bases, and the junction held 8 bases outside the gene matches. The CDR3 is 15 residues long. This chain's CDR3 is CASSIASGSRYEQYF. The CDR3 region has the DNA TGTGCCAGTAGTATCGCCAGCGGGAGTCGATACGAGCAGTACTTC. Full variable domain (remainder filled in from reference TRBV19 and TRBJ2-7): DGGITQSPKYLFRKEGQNVTLSCEQNLNHDAMYWYRQDPGQGLRLIYYSQIVNDFQKGDIAEGYSVSREKKESFPLTVTSAQKNPTAFYLCASSIASGSRYEQYFGPGTRLTVT.

The rearrangement uses TRBV24-1 and TRBJ2-1; the match to TRBD1 covers 8 bases. The CDR3 loop spans 14 amino acids. V lost 4 bases to trimming and J lost 6 bases; unmatched junction nucleotides: 4. In germline, CDR1 is KGHDR, CDR2 SFDVKD. In DNA form, the CDR3 reads TGTGCCACCAGTGACTCGGGACAGGTCAATGAGCAGTTCTTC. Protein product: CATSDSGQVNEQFF.

This clonotype came up a few times. V is TRBV4-1 and J is TRBJ1-1, with D perhaps matching TRBD1 (6 bases). Germline CDR1 and CDR2: MGHRA and YSYEKL. CDR3 size: 14 residues. Trimming pared 4 bases from V and 3 bases from J, leaving 12 bases between. As DNA, the CDR3 is TGCGCCAGCAGCCTAAGAGGGGGGCACACTGAAGCTTTCTTT. As protein: CASSLRGGHTEAFF.

The table lists this clonotype with many counts. CDR3 DNA sequence: TGTGCCAGCAGTCTCTCCTACAATGAGCAGTTCTTC. This codes for CASSLSYNEQFF. The J gene is TRBJ2-1, the V gene TRBV2, with D hard to call. CDR1 is SNHLY and CDR2 is FYNNEI in the germline V gene. This CDR3 has 12 amino acids. The ends were cut back, 5 bases at V and 0 bases at J, with 2 bases in the middle.

This clonotype has more than one count but fewer than ten. The chain employs TRBV18 and TRBJ2-1; the D is unclear. The CDR3 consists of 14 residues. The ends were cut back, 5 bases at V and 4 bases at J, with 12 bases in the middle. In germline, CDR1 is KGHSH, CDR2 LQKENI. CDR3 region: CASSTAGLYNEQFF. In DNA form, the CDR3 reads TGTGCCAGCTCAACGGCAGGTTTGTACAATGAGCAGTTCTTC.

The genes are TRBV7-9 and TRBJ2-1; D tentatively reads TRBD1 or TRBD2 (5 bases each). The CDR3 extends over 16 amino acids. CDR1 SEHNR and CDR2 FQNEAQ come from the germline V gene (reference sequence). Trimming took off 6 bases at V and 0 bases at J, with 15 bases between the two ends. CDR3: CASRPGTASSYNEQFF. The CDR3 coding sequence is TGTGCCAGCAGACCCGGGACGGCGAGCTCCTACAATGAGCAGTTCTTC. Using reference TRBV7-9 and TRBJ2-1 for the parts outside the CDR3, the full variable domain is DTGVSQNPRHKITKRGQNVTFRCDPISEHNRLYWYRQTLGQGPEFLTYFQNEAQLEKSRLLSDRFSAERPKGSFSTLEIQRTEQGDSAMYLCASRPGTASSYNEQFFGPGTRLTVL.

The rearrangement uses TRBV6-1 and TRBJ2-2; TRBD2 might be the D (6 bases). CDR1 MNHNS and CDR2 SASEGT come from the germline V gene. This CDR3 is built from 14 residues. Deletions cut 7 bases from V and 4 bases from J, with 13 bases between. This CDR3 reads CASIPWDFTGELFF. The CDR3 bases are TGTGCCAGCATCCCCTGGGACTTCACCGGGGAGCTGTTTTTT.

The chain joins TRBV12-3 or TRBV12-4 to TRBJ1-3; D uncertain. Between the trimmed V and J ends, which lost 5 bases and 2 bases, there was a span of 7 bases. This CDR3 is built from 13 residues. The CDR3 bases are TGTGCCAGCAGTCCCGGGGCTGGAAACACCATATATTTT. It is translated as CASSPGAGNTIYF.

J is TRBJ2-6 and V is TRBV7-2; no definite D call. The CDR3 is 15 amino acids. V was pared by 2 bases and J by 3 bases, with 8 bases between. Germline loops: CDR1 SGHTA, CDR2 FQGNSA. This CDR3 is CASSLRPYGANVLTF. Written as DNA, the CDR3 is TGTGCCAGCAGCTTAAGGCCCTATGGGGCCAACGTCCTGACTTTC.

The chain is built from TRBV10-3 and TRBJ2-1; TRBD2 is a possible D gene (5 bases). CDR1 ENHRY and CDR2 SYGVKD come from the germline V gene. The CDR3 spans 14 residues. Trimming took 7 bases from V and 1 from J, leaving 11 bases between them. The DNA of the CDR3 is TGTGCCATCAAGGGTAGAGGGTCCTACAATGAGCAGTTCTTC. It yields the protein CAIKGRGSYNEQFF.

The rearrangement uses TRBV7-9 and TRBJ2-1; D is perhaps TRBD1 (6 bases). V was clipped by 8 bases and J by 4 bases, with 15 bases between them. This CDR3 has 14 amino acids. Germline V gene lookup returns CDR1 SEHNR and CDR2 FQNEAQ (reference sequence). CDR3 in amino acids: CASADGTFYNEQFF. CDR3 bases: TGTGCCAGCGCAGACGGGACATTTTACAATGAGCAGTTCTTC.

V gene TRBV7-2 combines with J gene TRBJ2-6; D is possibly TRBD1 or TRBD2 (5 bases each). V was clipped by 1 base and J by 5 bases, with 15 bases between them. The CDR3 covers 17 residues. Germline-derived CDR1 and CDR2 are SGHTA and FQGNSA. The CDR3 coding sequence is TGTGCCAGCAGCTTAGGGGGTGGGGGATTGAGGGCCAACGTCCTGACTTTC. Translation gives CASSLGGGGLRANVLTF.

V is TRBV6-1 and J is TRBJ2-7; 10 nucleotides match TRBD1. Looked up from germline, CDR1 is MNHNS and CDR2 is SASEGT. Unmatched junction bases numbered 10, after V lost 0 bases and J lost 5 bases. The CDR3 extends over 17 amino acids. The CDR3 DNA reads TGTGCCAGCAGTGAAGCCATCGGGACAGGGGCAATAAACGAGCAGTACTTC. Residues: CASSEAIGTGAINEQYF.

This clonotype was seen a few times. The chain recombines TRBV5-1 with TRBJ2-1, with D perhaps matching TRBD1 (5 bases). V was cut by 9 bases and J by 6 bases, with 13 bases left in between. Per the germline V gene, CDR1 is SGHRS and CDR2 is YFSETQ. The CDR3 length is 12 residues. The CDR3 protein is CATRAGANEQFF. In nucleotides, the CDR3 is TGCGCCACCAGGGCCGGAGCCAATGAGCAGTTCTTC.

There are a few counts of this clonotype. J is TRBJ2-1 and V is TRBV7-3; the match to TRBD2 covers 9 bases. CDR1 is SGHTA and CDR2 is FQGTGA in the germline V gene. CDR3 length equals 15 residues. Germline trimming cut 1 base from V and 8 bases from J; bases unmatched to any gene: 6. The chain's CDR3 is CASSLMAGGSDEQFF. The CDR3 DNA sequence: TGTGCCAGCAGCTTAATGGCGGGAGGGAGCGATGAGCAGTTCTTC.

With respect to this clonotype: Relative to the germline gene, one junction end is altered; a read error may explain this. The chain carries TRBV4-1 and TRBJ2-7; D ambiguous. The CDR3 runs to 12 residues. CDR1 is MGHRA and CDR2 is YSYEKL in the germline V gene. Here the CDR3 reads CASSLTLYEQYF. In nucleotides, the CDR3 is TGTGCCAGCAGCTTGACCCTGTACGAGCAGTACTTC.

The chain links TRBV6-1 to TRBJ2-7; tentatively, D is TRBD2 (6 bases). The CDR3 runs to 14 residues. Germline-derived CDR1 and CDR2 are MNHNS and SASEGT. The V gene lost 5 bases and the J gene lost 5 bases, with 16 bases spanning the gap. The CDR3 loop is CASSTQKGGHEQYF. Written as DNA, the CDR3 is TGTGCCAGCAGTACCCAGAAGGGAGGCCACGAGCAGTACTTC.

This rearrangement joins TRBV29-1 to TRBJ1-3; TRBD1 agrees at 7 bases. Germline trimming cut 5 bases from V and 4 bases from J; bases unmatched to any gene: 8. This CDR3 region has 14 residues. Per the germline V gene, CDR1 is SQVTM and CDR2 is ANQGSEA. The CDR3 DNA sequence: TGCAGCGTTTCGGACAGGTGGACGGGAAACACCATATATTTT. It codes for CSVSDRWTGNTIYF.

This chain links TRBV20-1 with TRBJ2-5, with D tentatively TRBD1 or TRBD2 (5 bases each). Germline CDR1 DFQATT, CDR2 SNEGSKA (reference sequence). This CDR3 has 10 residues. V was clipped by 5 bases and J by 9 bases, with 10 bases between them. CDR3 protein: CSAWDLSQYF. The CDR3 DNA is TGCAGTGCTTGGGACCTCTCCCAGTACTTC.

The chain has TRBV13 and TRBJ1-4; 7 nucleotides line up with TRBD1. Trimming at V came to 2 bases and at J to 7 bases, leaving 7 bases not matched to a gene. The CDR3 totals 15 residues. Looked up from germline, CDR1 is PRHDT and CDR2 is FYEKMQ (reference sequence). The DNA for the CDR3 is TGTGCCAGCAGCTTAAGAGGGGGCGCCGGTGAAAAACTGTTTTTT. Translation gives CASSLRGGAGEKLFF.

J is TRBJ1-1 and V is TRBV3-1, with a tentative D call TRBD1 (5 bases). Germline V lookup: CDR1 LGHDT, CDR2 YNNKEL (reference sequence). This CDR3 spans 14 amino acids. Trimming stripped 4 bases from V and 2 bases from J, with 11 bases between. The CDR3 bases are TGTGCCAGCAGCCGCCTCCAGGGTAACACTGAAGCTTTCTTT. This codes for CASSRLQGNTEAFF.

This chain links TRBV2 with TRBJ2-3; 8 positions match TRBD2. J was trimmed by 3 bases and V by 7 bases; bases with no gene match: 3. CDR1 is SNHLY, CDR2 FYNNEI, per germline. This CDR3 has 13 residues. CDR3 nucleotides: TGTGCCAGCATTAAGCGGGAGACAGATACGCAGTATTTT. As protein: CASIKRETDTQYF.

The table lists this clonotype with many counts. The chain links TRBV5-1 to TRBJ2-7; D is possibly TRBD2 (5 bases). The CDR3 covers 14 residues. V lost 0 bases to trimming and J lost 5 bases, with 12 bases between them. The V gene's germline CDR1 is SGHRS and CDR2 YFSETQ. DNA for the CDR3: TGCGCCAGCAGCTTGGTTCAAATGGGAGACGAGCAGTACTTC. Its translation is CASSLVQMGDEQYF.